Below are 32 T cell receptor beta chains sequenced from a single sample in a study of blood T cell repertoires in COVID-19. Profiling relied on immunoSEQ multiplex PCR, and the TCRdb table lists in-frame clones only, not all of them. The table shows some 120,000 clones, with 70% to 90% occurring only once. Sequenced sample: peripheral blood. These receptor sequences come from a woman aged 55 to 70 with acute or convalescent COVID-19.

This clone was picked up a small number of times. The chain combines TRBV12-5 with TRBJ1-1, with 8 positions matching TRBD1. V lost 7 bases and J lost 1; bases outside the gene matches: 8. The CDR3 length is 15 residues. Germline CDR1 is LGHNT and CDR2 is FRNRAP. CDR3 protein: CASALIGQGNTEAFF. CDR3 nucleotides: TGTGCTAGTGCCCTAATAGGACAGGGGAACACTGAAGCTTTCTTT.

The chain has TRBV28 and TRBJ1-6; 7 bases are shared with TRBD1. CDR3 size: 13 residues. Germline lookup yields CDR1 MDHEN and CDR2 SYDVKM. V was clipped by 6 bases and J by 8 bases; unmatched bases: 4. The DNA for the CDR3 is TGTGCCAGCAGCACAGGGGCCGATTCACCCCTCCACTTT. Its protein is CASSTGADSPLHF. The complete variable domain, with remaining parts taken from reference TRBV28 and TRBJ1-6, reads DVKVTQSSRYLVKRTGEKVFLECVQDMDHENMFWYRQDPGLGLRLIYFSYDVKMKEKGDIPEGYSVSREKKERFSLILESASTNQTSMYLCASSTGADSPLHFGNGTRLTVT.

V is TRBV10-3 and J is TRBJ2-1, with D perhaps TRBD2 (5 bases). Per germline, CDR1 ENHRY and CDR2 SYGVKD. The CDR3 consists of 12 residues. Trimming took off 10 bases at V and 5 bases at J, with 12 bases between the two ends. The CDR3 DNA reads TGTGCCACCTCAACTAGAGACAATGAGCAGTTCTTC. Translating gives CATSTRDNEQFF.

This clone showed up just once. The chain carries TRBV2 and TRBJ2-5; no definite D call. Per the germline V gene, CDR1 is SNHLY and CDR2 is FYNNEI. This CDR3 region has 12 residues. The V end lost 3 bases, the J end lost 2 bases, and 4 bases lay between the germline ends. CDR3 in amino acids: CASSESQETQYF. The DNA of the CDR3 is TGTGCCAGCAGTGAGTCGCAAGAGACCCAGTACTTC.

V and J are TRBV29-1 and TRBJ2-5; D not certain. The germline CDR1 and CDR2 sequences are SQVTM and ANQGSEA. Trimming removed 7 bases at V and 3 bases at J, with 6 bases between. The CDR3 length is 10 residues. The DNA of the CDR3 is TGCAGCGGGAGCGAAGAGACCCAGTACTTC. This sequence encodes CSGSEETQYF.

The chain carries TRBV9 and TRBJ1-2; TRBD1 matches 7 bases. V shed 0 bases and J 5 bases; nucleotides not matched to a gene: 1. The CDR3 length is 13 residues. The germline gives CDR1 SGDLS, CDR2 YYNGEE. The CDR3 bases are TGTGCCAGCAGCGTAGACAGGGGATATGGCTACACCTTC. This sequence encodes CASSVDRGYGYTF. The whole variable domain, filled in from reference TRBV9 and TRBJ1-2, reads DSGVTQTPKHLITATGQRVTLRCSPRSGDLSVYWYQQSLDQGLQFLIQYYNGEERAKGNILERFSAQQFPDLHSELNLSSLELGDSALYFCASSVDRGYGYTFGSGTRLTVV.

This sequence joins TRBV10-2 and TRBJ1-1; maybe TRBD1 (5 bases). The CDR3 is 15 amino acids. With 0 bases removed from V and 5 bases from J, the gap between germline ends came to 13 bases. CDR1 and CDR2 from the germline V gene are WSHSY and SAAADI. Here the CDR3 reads CASSESSREGTEAFF. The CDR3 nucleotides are TGCGCCAGCAGTGAGTCGTCCAGGGAAGGGACTGAAGCTTTCTTT.

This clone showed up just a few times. CDR3 sequence: CASSLIVRDGNDQPQHF. CDR3 nucleotides: TGTGCCAGCAGCTTAATCGTCCGGGATGGGAATGATCAGCCCCAGCATTTT. The chain combines TRBV7-8 with TRBJ1-5; no clear D gene. Trimming removed 2 bases at V and 5 bases at J, with 19 bases between. This CDR3 is built from 17 residues. CDR1 SGHVS and CDR2 FQNEAQ come from the germline V gene.

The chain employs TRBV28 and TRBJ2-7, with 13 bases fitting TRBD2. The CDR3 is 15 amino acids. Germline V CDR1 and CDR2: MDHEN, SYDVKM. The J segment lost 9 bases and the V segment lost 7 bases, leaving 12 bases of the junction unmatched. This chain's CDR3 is CASTTGTSGIIGQYF. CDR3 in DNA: TGTGCCAGCACAACCGGGACTAGCGGGATTATCGGGCAGTACTTC.

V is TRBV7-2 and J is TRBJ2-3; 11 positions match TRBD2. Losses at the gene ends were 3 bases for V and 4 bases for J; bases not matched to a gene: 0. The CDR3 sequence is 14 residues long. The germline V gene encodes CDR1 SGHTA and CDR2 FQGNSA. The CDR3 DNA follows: TGTGCCAGCAGCTTGGGACTAGCGGCAGATACGCAGTATTTT. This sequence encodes CASSLGLAADTQYF. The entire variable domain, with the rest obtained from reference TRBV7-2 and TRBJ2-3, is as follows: GAGVSQSPSNKVTEKGKDVELRCDPISGHTALYWYRQSLGQGLEFLIYFQGNSAPDKSGLPSDRFSAERTGGSVSTLTIQRTQQEDSAVYLCASSLGLAADTQYFGPGTRLTVL.

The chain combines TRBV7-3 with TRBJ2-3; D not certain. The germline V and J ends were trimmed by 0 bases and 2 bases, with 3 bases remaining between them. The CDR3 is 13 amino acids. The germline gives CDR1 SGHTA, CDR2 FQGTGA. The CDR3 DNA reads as TGTGCCAGCAGCTTAACTTACACAGATACGCAGTATTTT. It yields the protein CASSLTYTDTQYF.

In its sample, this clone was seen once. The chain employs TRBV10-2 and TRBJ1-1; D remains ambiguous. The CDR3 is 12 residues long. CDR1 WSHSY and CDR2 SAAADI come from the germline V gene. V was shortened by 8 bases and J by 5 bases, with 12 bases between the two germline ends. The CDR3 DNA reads TGCGCCAGCCTCTTTCGCGGGACTGAAGCTTTCTTT. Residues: CASLFRGTEAFF.

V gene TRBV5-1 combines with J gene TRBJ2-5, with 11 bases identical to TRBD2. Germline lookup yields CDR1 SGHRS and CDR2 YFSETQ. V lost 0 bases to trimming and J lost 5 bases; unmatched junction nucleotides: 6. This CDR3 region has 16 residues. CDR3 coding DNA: TGCGCCAGCAGCTTGGGAGGTAGCGGGAGGGAGGAGACCCAGTACTTC. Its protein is CASSLGGSGREETQYF. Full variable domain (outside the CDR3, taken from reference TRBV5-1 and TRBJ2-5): KAGVTQTPRYLIKTRGQQVTLSCSPISGHRSVSWYQQTPGQGLQFLFEYFSETQRNKGNFPGRFSGRQFSNSRSEMNVSTLELGDSALYLCASSLGGSGREETQYFGPGTRLLVL.

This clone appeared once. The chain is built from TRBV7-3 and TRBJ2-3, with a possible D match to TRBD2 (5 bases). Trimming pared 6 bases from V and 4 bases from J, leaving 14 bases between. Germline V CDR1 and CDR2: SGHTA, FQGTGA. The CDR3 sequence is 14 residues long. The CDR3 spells CASSQSGRADTQYF. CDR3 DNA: TGTGCCAGCAGTCAGAGCGGCCGGGCAGATACGCAGTATTTT.

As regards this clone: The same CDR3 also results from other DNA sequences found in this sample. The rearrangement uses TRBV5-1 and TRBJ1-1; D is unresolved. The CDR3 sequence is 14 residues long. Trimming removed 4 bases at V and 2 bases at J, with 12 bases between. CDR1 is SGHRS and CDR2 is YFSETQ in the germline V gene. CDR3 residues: CASSVTGSNTEAFF. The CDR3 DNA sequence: TGCGCCAGCAGCGTGACGGGTTCTAACACTGAAGCTTTCTTT. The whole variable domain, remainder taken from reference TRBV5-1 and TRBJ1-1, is KAGVTQTPRYLIKTRGQQVTLSCSPISGHRSVSWYQQTPGQGLQFLFEYFSETQRNKGNFPGRFSGRQFSNSRSEMNVSTLELGDSALYLCASSVTGSNTEAFFGQGTRLTVV.

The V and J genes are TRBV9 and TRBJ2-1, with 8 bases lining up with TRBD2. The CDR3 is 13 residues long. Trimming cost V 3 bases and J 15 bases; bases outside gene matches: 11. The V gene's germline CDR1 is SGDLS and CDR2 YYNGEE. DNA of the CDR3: TGTGCCAGCAGCGCCCGAGAGCGGGAGCACCTGTTCTTC. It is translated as CASSAREREHLFF.

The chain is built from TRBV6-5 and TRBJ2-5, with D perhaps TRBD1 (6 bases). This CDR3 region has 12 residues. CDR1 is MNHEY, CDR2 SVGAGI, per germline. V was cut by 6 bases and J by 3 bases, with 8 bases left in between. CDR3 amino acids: CASRGAEETQYF. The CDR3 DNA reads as TGTGCCAGCAGGGGGGCGGAAGAGACCCAGTACTTC.

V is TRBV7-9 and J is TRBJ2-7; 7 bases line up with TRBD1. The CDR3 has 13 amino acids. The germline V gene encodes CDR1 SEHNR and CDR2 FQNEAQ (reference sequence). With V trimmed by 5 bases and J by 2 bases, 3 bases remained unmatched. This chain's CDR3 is CASSLTGAYEQYF. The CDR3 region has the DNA TGTGCCAGCAGCCTAACAGGGGCCTACGAGCAGTACTTC. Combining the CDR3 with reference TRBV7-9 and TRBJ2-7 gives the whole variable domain DTGVSQNPRHKITKRGQNVTFRCDPISEHNRLYWYRQTLGQGPEFLTYFQNEAQLEKSRLLSDRFSAERPKGSFSTLEIQRTEQGDSAMYLCASSLTGAYEQYFGPGTRLTVT.

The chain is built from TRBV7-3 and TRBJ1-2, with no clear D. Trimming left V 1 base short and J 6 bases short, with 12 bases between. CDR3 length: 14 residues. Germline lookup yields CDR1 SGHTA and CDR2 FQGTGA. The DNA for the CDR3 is TGTGCCAGCAGCTTAAACCCAACCGGGGATGGCTACACCTTC. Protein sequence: CASSLNPTGDGYTF.

The CDR3 DNA is TGTGCCAGCAGTGACGACCTAGCGGGAGGATACAATGAGCAGTTCTTC. Protein sequence: CASSDDLAGGYNEQFF. This sequence joins TRBV2 and TRBJ2-1, with TRBD2 matching 11 bases. The CDR3 runs 16 residues. Germline CDR1 reads SNHLY; CDR2 reads FYNNEI. J was trimmed by 4 bases and V by 3 bases; bases with no gene match: 5.

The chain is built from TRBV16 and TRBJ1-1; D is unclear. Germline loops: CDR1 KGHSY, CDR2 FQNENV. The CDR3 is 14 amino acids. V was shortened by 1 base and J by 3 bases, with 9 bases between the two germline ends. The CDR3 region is CASSQFRGYTEAFF. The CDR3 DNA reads TGTGCCAGCAGCCAATTTCGCGGATACACTGAAGCTTTCTTT.

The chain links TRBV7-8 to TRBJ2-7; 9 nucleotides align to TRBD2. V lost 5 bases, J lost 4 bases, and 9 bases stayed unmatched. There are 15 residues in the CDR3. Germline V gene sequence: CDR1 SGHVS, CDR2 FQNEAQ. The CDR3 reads CASSPTGTSRYEQYF. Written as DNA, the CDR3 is TGTGCCAGCAGCCCTACAGGGACTAGCAGGTACGAGCAGTACTTC.

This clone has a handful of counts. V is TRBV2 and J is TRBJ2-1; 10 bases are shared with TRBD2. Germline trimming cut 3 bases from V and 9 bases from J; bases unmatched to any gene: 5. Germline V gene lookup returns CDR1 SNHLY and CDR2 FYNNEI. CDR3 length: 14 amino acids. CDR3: CASSDRLAGVEQFF. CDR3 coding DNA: TGTGCCAGCAGTGATCGGCTAGCGGGAGTTGAGCAGTTCTTC.

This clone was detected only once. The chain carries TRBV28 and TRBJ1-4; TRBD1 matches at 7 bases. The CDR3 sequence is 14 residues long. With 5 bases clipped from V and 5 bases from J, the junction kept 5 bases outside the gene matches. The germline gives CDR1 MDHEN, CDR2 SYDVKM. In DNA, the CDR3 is TGTGCCAGCAGTCTTGGGGGACAGAATGAAAAACTGTTTTTT. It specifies CASSLGGQNEKLFF.

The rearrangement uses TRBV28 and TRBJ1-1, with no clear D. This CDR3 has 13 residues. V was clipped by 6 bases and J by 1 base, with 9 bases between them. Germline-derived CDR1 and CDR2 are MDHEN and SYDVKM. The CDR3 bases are TGTGCCAGCAGCGGGTGGCGGAACACTGAAGCTTTCTTT. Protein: CASSGWRNTEAFF. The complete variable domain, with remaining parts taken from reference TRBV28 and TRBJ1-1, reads DVKVTQSSRYLVKRTGEKVFLECVQDMDHENMFWYRQDPGLGLRLIYFSYDVKMKEKGDIPEGYSVSREKKERFSLILESASTNQTSMYLCASSGWRNTEAFFGQGTRLTVV.

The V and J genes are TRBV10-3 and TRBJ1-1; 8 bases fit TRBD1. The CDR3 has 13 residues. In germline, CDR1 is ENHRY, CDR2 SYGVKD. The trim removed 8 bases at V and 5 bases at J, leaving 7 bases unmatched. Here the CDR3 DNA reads TGTGCCATCCGAACAGGGGGGAGAACTGAAGCTTTCTTT. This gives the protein CAIRTGGRTEAFF.

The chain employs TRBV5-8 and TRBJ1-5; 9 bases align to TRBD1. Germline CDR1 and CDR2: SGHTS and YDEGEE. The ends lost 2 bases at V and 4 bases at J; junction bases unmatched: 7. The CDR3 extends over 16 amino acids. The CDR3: CASSFWTGVGNQPQHF. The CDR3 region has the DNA TGTGCCAGCAGCTTCTGGACAGGGGTGGGGAATCAGCCCCAGCATTTT.

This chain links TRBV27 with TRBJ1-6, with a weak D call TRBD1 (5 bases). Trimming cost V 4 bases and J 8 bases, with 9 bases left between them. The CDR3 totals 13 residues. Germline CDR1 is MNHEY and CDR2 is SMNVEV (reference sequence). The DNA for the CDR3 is TGTGCCAGCAGTTACAGGCCGGATTCACCCCTCCACTTT. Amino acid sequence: CASSYRPDSPLHF.

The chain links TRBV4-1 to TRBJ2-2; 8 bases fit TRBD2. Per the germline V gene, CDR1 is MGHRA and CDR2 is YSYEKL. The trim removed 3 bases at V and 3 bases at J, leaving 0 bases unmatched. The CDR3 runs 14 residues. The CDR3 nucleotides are TGCGCCAGCAGCCAGGGACTAGACACCGGGGAGCTGTTTTTT. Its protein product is CASSQGLDTGELFF.

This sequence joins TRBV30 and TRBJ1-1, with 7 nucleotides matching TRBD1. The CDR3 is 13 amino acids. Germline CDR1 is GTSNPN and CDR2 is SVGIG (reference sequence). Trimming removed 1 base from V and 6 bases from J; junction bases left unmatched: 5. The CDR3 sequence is CAWSETGFAEAFF. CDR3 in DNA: TGTGCCTGGAGTGAGACAGGGTTTGCTGAAGCTTTCTTT.

CDR3 nucleotide sequence: TGTGCCAGCAGCTTGGGCTTTGCCCAGCATTTT. This encodes CASSLGFAQHF. The chain uses TRBV28 and TRBJ1-5, with no clear D. Between the trimmed V and J ends, which lost 6 bases and 11 bases, there was a span of 11 bases. The CDR3 loop spans 11 amino acids. Germline V gives CDR1 MDHEN, CDR2 SYDVKM.

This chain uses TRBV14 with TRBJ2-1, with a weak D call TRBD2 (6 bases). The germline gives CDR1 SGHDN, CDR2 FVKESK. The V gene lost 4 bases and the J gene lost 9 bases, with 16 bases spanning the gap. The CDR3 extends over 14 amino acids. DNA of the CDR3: TGTGCCAGCAGCCGTTGGGGGGTAGATGGTGAGCAGTTCTTC. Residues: CASSRWGVDGEQFF. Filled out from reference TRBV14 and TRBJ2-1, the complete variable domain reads EAGVTQFPSHSVIEKGQTVTLRCDPISGHDNLYWYRRVMGKEIKFLLHFVKESKQDESGMPNNRFLAERTGGTYSTLKVQPAELEDSGVYFCASSRWGVDGEQFFGPGTRLTVL.